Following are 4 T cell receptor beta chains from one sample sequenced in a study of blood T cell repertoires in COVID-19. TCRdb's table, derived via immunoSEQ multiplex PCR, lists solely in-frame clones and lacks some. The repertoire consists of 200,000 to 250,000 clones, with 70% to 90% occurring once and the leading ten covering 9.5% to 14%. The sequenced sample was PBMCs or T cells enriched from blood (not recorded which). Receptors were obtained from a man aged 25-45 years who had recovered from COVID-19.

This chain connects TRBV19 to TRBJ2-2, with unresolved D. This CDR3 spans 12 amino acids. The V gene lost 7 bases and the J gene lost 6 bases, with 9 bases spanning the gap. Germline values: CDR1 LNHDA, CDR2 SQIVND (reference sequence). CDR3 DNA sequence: TGTGCCAGTACTGTGGGCCCCGGGGAGCTGTTTTTT. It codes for CASTVGPGELFF.

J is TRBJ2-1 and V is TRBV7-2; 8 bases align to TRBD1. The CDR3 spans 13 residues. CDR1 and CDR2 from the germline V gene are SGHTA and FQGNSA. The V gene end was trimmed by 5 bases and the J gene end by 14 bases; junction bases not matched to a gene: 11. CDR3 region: CASSTGQGKIKFF. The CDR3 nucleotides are TGTGCCAGCAGCACTGGACAGGGAAAAATTAAGTTCTTC.

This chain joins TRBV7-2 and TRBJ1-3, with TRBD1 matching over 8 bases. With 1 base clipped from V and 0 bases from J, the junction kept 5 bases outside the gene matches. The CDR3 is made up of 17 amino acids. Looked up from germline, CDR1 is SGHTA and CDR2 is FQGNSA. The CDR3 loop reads CASSLVWDRSSGNTIYF. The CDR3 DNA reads TGTGCCAGCAGCTTAGTGTGGGACAGGAGCTCTGGAAACACCATATATTTT.

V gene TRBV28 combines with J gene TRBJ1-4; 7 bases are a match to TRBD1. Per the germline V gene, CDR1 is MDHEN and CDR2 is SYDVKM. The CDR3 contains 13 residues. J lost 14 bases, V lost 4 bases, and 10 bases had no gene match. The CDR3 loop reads CASSSYRGGGLFF. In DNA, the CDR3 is TGTGCCAGCAGTTCGTACAGGGGTGGGGGGCTGTTTTTT. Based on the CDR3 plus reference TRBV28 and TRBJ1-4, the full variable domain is DVKVTQSSRYLVKRTGEKVFLECVQDMDHENMFWYRQDPGLGLRLIYFSYDVKMKEKGDIPEGYSVSREKKERFSLILESASTNQTSMYLCASSSYRGGGLFFGSGTQLSVL.